What follows describes a single T cell receptor (beta chain). Its cognate antigen is unknown. The CDR3 has 12 residues. V dropped 2 bases and J dropped 6 bases, with 5 bases sitting between them. Germline loops: CDR1 SGHVS, CDR2 FNYEAQ. The sample belongs to a study of blood T cells in healthy people across ages. Overall study results and limits: Unsorted PBMCs blocked a conclusive comparison of naive and antigen-experienced cells. One million T cells yielded diversity estimates that were considered underestimates.

Donors ranged from about 6 to 90 years old and were healthy Caucasians in Russia. For the second PCR, which ran for 7 to 11 cycles, a sample-barcoded 5' primer and a J-beta primer mix were used. Each cDNA molecule was tagged by a template-switch adaptor with 12 random nucleotides. TCRdb analysed the 5' RACE reads with MiXCR anew, one entry per CDR3 protein. The sample contains hundreds of thousands of distinct CDR3 sequences, approximately 40% of which appear only once. The chain is built from TRBV7-6 and TRBJ2-1; D is ambiguous. The TCR sequence derives from a man of 80 years or more in good health. Specimen: blood. The CDR3 bases are TGTGCCAGCAGCTTAAGGCTCAATGAGCAGTTCTTC. Its translation: CASSLRLNEQFF.